These T cell receptor beta chains were read from a single sample in a study of Ad26.COV2.S vaccination and SARS-CoV-2 variants. This table comes from immunoSEQ multiplex PCR, and its TCRdb copy is limited to in-frame clones, with some not included. Of about 320,000 clones listed, around 83% are singletons. Sequencing was performed on peripheral blood, taken in a trial of Ad26.COV2.S vaccine versus placebo. The receptor source for this set is a person aged 18-60 years who received the Ad26.COV2.S COVID-19 vaccine or a placebo. CDR3s leave out the opening cysteine and the closing phenylalanine or tryptophan. The order of the fields is D gene, V gene, CDR3 protein. A D gene is named only where the DNA matches it firmly.

>TRBD2|TRBV9
ASSIGGGAETQY
>NA|TRBV15
ATSRVGDFNYGYT
>NA|TRBV5-1
ASSLEWTWA
>NA|TRBV19
ASSTETGYEQY
>NA|TRBV3-1/TRBV3-2
ASSHPCRAGMYQETQY
>TRBD1|TRBV3-1/TRBV3-2
ASSQGGTVGQPQH
>NA|TRBV25-1
ASSESAGAQGRTDTQY
>TRBD1|TRBV3-1/TRBV3-2
ASRKTGTGNSPLH
>NA|TRBV9
ASSPQATYSYNEQF
>TRBD2|TRBV7-9
ASSLARGGYNEQF
>NA|TRBV5-1
ASSPTAGSSYEKLF
>NA|TRBV9
ASGDNSYNEQF
>TRBD2|TRBV23-1
ASSQGRGLGTSGGAPRGEQF
>TRBD2|TRBV5-8
ASSLGGGSGGYEQY
>TRBD2|TRBV3-1/TRBV3-2
ASSPSGLDEETQY
>TRBD1|TRBV5-1
ASSRDSVSSYEQY
>NA|TRBV15
ATSSLLPGELF
>NA|TRBV29-1
SVERFGAAYGYT
>NA|TRBV5-4
ASLPALGSEAF
>NA|TRBV7-8
ASSQGLAVQETQY
>TRBD2|TRBV14
ASSPGLVGTGELF
>NA|TRBV7-9
ASSPGRQNTEAF